Below, 11 T cell receptor beta chains from the same sample are listed, as sequenced in a study of T cells in Graves' hyperthyroidism and ophthalmopathy. RNA transcripts gave rise to amplified TCR beta CDR3 regions. Using the HTBI primer set, a first-round RT-PCR was run on the TCR CDR3. TCRdb itself ran the multiplex PCR reads through MiXCR, one entry per CDR3 protein. The top ten clones hold about 12% of a sample with roughly 600,000 distinct CDR3 sequences, roughly 15% of them seen once. The material sequenced was blood. The receptors derive from a woman aged 50 to 60 with Graves' ophthalmopathy.

The chain recombines TRBV10-3 with TRBJ2-7; unclear D gene. Germline assignment: CDR1 ENHRY and CDR2 SYGVKD. The length of the CDR3 is 12 residues. The germline V and J ends were trimmed by 6 bases and 5 bases, with 11 bases remaining between them. As DNA, the CDR3 is TGTGCCATCAGCGAAGCTGGGGACGAGCAGTACTTC. It codes for CAISEAGDEQYF.

This clonotype has only a few counts. The chain links TRBV7-2 to TRBJ1-3; TRBD1 matches at 7 bases. Trimming cost V 6 bases and J 4 bases; bases outside gene matches: 9. CDR3 size: 15 residues. CDR1 and CDR2 (germline): SGHTA, FQGNSA. DNA for the CDR3: TGTGCCAGCAGGACCGGGACAGCTCTAGGAAACACCATATATTTT. It translates to CASRTGTALGNTIYF.

J is TRBJ2-5 and V is TRBV12-3 or TRBV12-4; D perhaps matches TRBD1 (6 bases). The CDR3 length is 14 residues. Trimming left V 6 bases short and J 6 bases short, with 17 bases between. In DNA form, the CDR3 reads TGTGCCAGCAGCCCTAACAGGGCGAATAAGACCCAGTACTTC. Its protein product is CASSPNRANKTQYF.

This clonotype was recorded at least ten times. CDR3 residues: CAWSFTYEQYF. As DNA, the CDR3 is TGTGCCTGGAGTTTTACCTACGAGCAGTACTTC. The V call is TRBV30, the J call TRBJ2-7; no firm D call. The V end lost 2 bases, the J end lost 2 bases, and 4 bases lay between the germline ends. Per the germline V gene, CDR1 is GTSNPN and CDR2 is SVGIG (reference sequence). The CDR3 is 11 amino acids.

This clonotype was counted between two and nine times. The CDR3 loop reads CASRSRLGQPREKLFF. Here the CDR3 DNA reads TGTGCCAGCAGGAGTCGGCTGGGACAGCCCAGGGAAAAACTGTTTTTT. V is TRBV6-1 and J is TRBJ1-4; 7 bases fit TRBD1. Germline trimming cut 6 bases from V and 8 bases from J; bases unmatched to any gene: 15. Germline-derived CDR1 and CDR2 are MNHNS and SASEGT. The CDR3 has 16 amino acids.

The chain uses TRBV2 and TRBJ2-7, with D tentatively TRBD1 or TRBD2 (6 bases each). Between the trimmed V and J ends, which lost 4 bases and 4 bases, there was a span of 14 bases. This CDR3 comprises 14 residues. Germline V gene lookup returns CDR1 SNHLY and CDR2 FYNNEI. CDR3 bases: TGTGCCAGCAGTGGAAGGGGGGCGCGGTACGAGCAGTACTTC. Residues: CASSGRGARYEQYF.

The rearrangement uses TRBV11-1 and TRBJ2-7, with D uncertain. Per germline, CDR1 SGHAT and CDR2 FQDESV (reference sequence). This CDR3 is 14 amino acids long. Trimming stripped 5 bases from V and 5 bases from J, with 16 bases between. The CDR3 loop is CASSALLGKNEQYF. CDR3 nucleotides: TGTGCCAGCAGCGCCCTATTGGGAAAGAACGAGCAGTACTTC.

This clonotype was counted at least ten times. V is TRBV11-2 and J is TRBJ2-7; 9 bases line up with TRBD2. CDR3 length: 15 residues. V shed 1 base and J 7 bases; nucleotides not matched to a gene: 8. Looked up from germline, CDR1 is SGHAT and CDR2 is FQNNGV. The CDR3: CASSLGLAGVEEQYF. The CDR3, as DNA: TGTGCCAGCAGCTTAGGTTTAGCGGGAGTTGAAGAGCAGTACTTC.

This clonotype has ten or more counts. This chain uses TRBV7-9 with TRBJ2-3, with 8 bases lining up with TRBD1. This CDR3 comprises 16 residues. Trimming removed 5 bases from V and 0 bases from J; junction bases left unmatched: 7. From germline, CDR1 is SEHNR and CDR2 FQNEAQ (reference sequence). CDR3 region: CASSPRDRISTDTQYF. CDR3 sequence (DNA): TGTGCCAGCAGCCCCAGGGACAGGATAAGCACAGATACGCAGTATTTT.

This clonotype has at least ten counts. The J gene is TRBJ2-1, the V gene TRBV12-3 or TRBV12-4; TRBD2 matches at 10 bases. V lost 6 bases to trimming and J lost 5 bases; unmatched junction nucleotides: 4. This CDR3 contains 14 residues. CDR3: CASRGTSVNNEQFF. CDR3 DNA: TGTGCCAGCAGGGGGACTAGCGTCAACAATGAGCAGTTCTTC.

The CDR3 loop is CASNGVGYTF. CDR3 nucleotide sequence: TGTGCCAGCAACGGGGTGGGGTACACCTTC. The rearrangement links TRBV27 to TRBJ1-2; D gene ambiguous. In germline, CDR1 is MNHEY, CDR2 SMNVEV (reference sequence). The CDR3 has 10 amino acids. Trimming cost V 7 bases and J 11 bases, with 11 bases left between them.